The 27 T cell receptor beta chains reported below all come from one sample, sequenced in a study of OX40 agonist ivuxolimab in advanced cancers. Assay: immunoSEQ multiplex PCR; the TCRdb copy retains only in-frame clones and omits some. The sample has some 96,000 clones; 75% to 90% are singletons. Sequences were derived from CD4+ or CD8+ T cells sorted from blood, sampled in a trial of the OX40 agonist ivuxolimab. The receptors here all came from an adult with an advanced solid tumor such as melanoma, head and neck, liver or kidney cancer.

V and J are TRBV19 and TRBJ1-5; tentative D call: TRBD1 (5 bases). CDR3 length equals 16 residues. Germline V gene data show CDR1 as LNHDA and CDR2 as SQIVND (reference sequence). V gave up 5 bases and J gave up 2 bases, with 16 bases separating them. DNA for the CDR3: TGTGCCAGTAGTTCCCCCCGGGGCGCTGGCAATCAGCCCCAGCATTTT. It specifies CASSSPRGAGNQPQHF. Full variable domain (missing parts from reference TRBV19 and TRBJ1-5): DGGITQSPKYLFRKEGQNVTLSCEQNLNHDAMYWYRQDPGQGLRLIYYSQIVNDFQKGDIAEGYSVSREKKESFPLTVTSAQKNPTAFYLCASSSPRGAGNQPQHFGDGTRLSIL.

V and J are TRBV19 and TRBJ2-3; tentative D call: TRBD1 (6 bases). The ends were cut back, 6 bases at V and 1 base at J, with 11 bases in the middle. The CDR3 loop spans 14 amino acids. Germline CDR1 and CDR2: LNHDA and SQIVND (reference sequence). The CDR3 DNA follows: TGTGCCAGTAGCGATTCAGGGGGCACAGATACGCAGTATTTT. Amino acids: CASSDSGGTDTQYF.

The gene calls are TRBV30 and TRBJ1-1; the D gene is possibly TRBD1 (6 bases). The CDR3 sequence is 15 residues long. V lost 3 bases to trimming and J lost 0 bases, with 14 bases between them. The germline CDR1 and CDR2 sequences are GTSNPN and SVGIG (reference sequence). The CDR3 region is CAWSVQGWVNTEAFF. CDR3 DNA sequence: TGTGCCTGGAGCGTCCAGGGGTGGGTGAACACTGAAGCTTTCTTT.

The chain is built from TRBV2 and TRBJ2-3; D possibly matches TRBD1 or TRBD2 (6 bases each). The V end lost 6 bases, the J end lost 4 bases, and 20 bases lay between the germline ends. This CDR3 comprises 16 residues. In germline, CDR1 is SNHLY, CDR2 FYNNEI. CDR3 DNA sequence: TGTGCCAGCAGCCCCGATGGGGGGCGCTGGCCAGATACGCAGTATTTT. It translates to CASSPDGGRWPDTQYF.

This clone has just a few counts. The rearrangement joins TRBV6-1 to TRBJ1-1; weak D call: TRBD1 (6 bases). CDR3 length: 13 amino acids. The germline V gene encodes CDR1 MNHNS and CDR2 SASEGT. Trimming took 5 bases from V and 1 from J, leaving 8 bases between them. CDR3 DNA sequence: TGTGCCAGCAGTCTACAGGGGAACACTGAAGCTTTCTTT. This codes for CASSLQGNTEAFF.

J is TRBJ2-5 and V is TRBV7-2; D perhaps matches TRBD1 (7 bases). The V gene lost 3 bases and the J gene lost 2 bases, with 13 bases spanning the gap. The CDR3 sequence is 15 residues long. The germline V gene encodes CDR1 SGHTA and CDR2 FQGNSA. CDR3: CASSFGGTEQETQYF. The CDR3 nucleotides read TGTGCCAGCAGCTTTGGCGGGACAGAGCAAGAGACCCAGTACTTC.

The rearrangement links TRBV28 to TRBJ2-1; 8 nucleotides agree with TRBD2. CDR1 and CDR2 from the germline V gene are MDHEN and SYDVKM. This CDR3 has 15 amino acids. V shed 6 bases and J 2 bases; nucleotides not matched to a gene: 6. CDR3 nucleotides: TGTGCCAGCAGCGTCGGGGGGGCCGCCTACAATGAGCAGTTCTTC. Its translation: CASSVGGAAYNEQFF.

This chain connects TRBV27 to TRBJ2-1; no clear D gene. Germline values: CDR1 MNHEY, CDR2 SMNVEV (reference sequence). Trimming stripped 6 bases from V and 2 bases from J, with 17 bases between. This CDR3 is built from 16 residues. CDR3 in amino acids: CASSLTGGRTYNEQFF. Written as DNA, the CDR3 is TGTGCCAGCAGCCTCACCGGTGGGCGGACCTACAATGAGCAGTTCTTC.

V usage is TRBV9 and J usage is TRBJ1-3; no firm D call. Germline lookup yields CDR1 SGDLS and CDR2 YYNGEE. Trimming stripped 0 bases from V and 0 bases from J, with 7 bases between. The CDR3 totals 15 residues. CDR3 protein: CASSVGGASGNTIYF. For the CDR3, the DNA is TGTGCCAGCAGCGTAGGTGGAGCCTCTGGAAACACCATATATTTT.

V and J are TRBV5-1 and TRBJ1-5, with D unclear. Germline values: CDR1 SGHRS, CDR2 YFSETQ. The V end lost 2 bases, the J end lost 0 bases, and 6 bases lay between the germline ends. The CDR3 is 14 residues long. CDR3 nucleotide sequence: TGCGCCAGCAGCTTTGGGAATAGCAATCAGCCCCAGCATTTT. Protein product: CASSFGNSNQPQHF.

The V and J genes are TRBV30 and TRBJ1-1, with 8 bases fitting TRBD1. V was clipped by 4 bases and J by 5 bases; unmatched bases: 12. The CDR3 is 15 amino acids. Germline V lookup: CDR1 GTSNPN, CDR2 SVGIG (reference sequence). CDR3 protein: CAWNPPTGGGTEAFF. CDR3 sequence (DNA): TGTGCCTGGAACCCCCCTACAGGGGGTGGGACTGAAGCTTTCTTT. Full variable domain (outside the CDR3, taken from reference TRBV30 and TRBJ1-1): SQTIHQWPATLVQPVGSPLSLECTVEGTSNPNLYWYRQAAGRGLQLLFYSVGIGQISSEVPQNLSASRPQDRQFILSSKKLLLSDSGFYLCAWNPPTGGGTEAFFGQGTRLTVV.

The DNA for the CDR3 is TGTGCCATCAGTCTCGGGGGGCTGGGCAATCAGCCCCAGCATTTT. Protein product: CAISLGGLGNQPQHF. This rearrangement joins TRBV10-3 to TRBJ1-5; perhaps TRBD1 as D (6 bases). The CDR3 has 15 residues. V lost 5 bases and J 2 bases, leaving 13 bases between the germline ends. CDR1 ENHRY and CDR2 SYGVKD come from the germline V gene.

This clone was recorded only once. The chain carries TRBV30 and TRBJ2-7; D not certain. Trimming removed 0 bases at V and 5 bases at J, with 5 bases between. Germline CDR1 and CDR2: GTSNPN and SVGIG (reference sequence). This CDR3 region has 11 residues. The CDR3 sequence: CAWSVRDEQYF. The CDR3 region has the DNA TGTGCCTGGAGTGTCAGAGACGAGCAGTACTTC.

V is TRBV6-5 and J is TRBJ1-6, with TRBD1 identical over 11 bases. This CDR3 spans 14 amino acids. Germline trimming cut 7 bases from V and 9 bases from J; bases unmatched to any gene: 5. Germline CDR1 is MNHEY and CDR2 is SVGAGI. As DNA, the CDR3 is TGTGCCAGCAACGCCGGGACAGGGGGTTCACCCCTCCACTTT. Translating gives CASNAGTGGSPLHF.

V and J are TRBV29-1 and TRBJ2-7; the D is unclear. The germline V gene has CDR1 SQVTM and CDR2 ANQGSEA. V lost 5 bases to trimming and J lost 2 bases, with 10 bases between them. The CDR3 covers 12 residues. CDR3 sequence reads: CSVFDSAYEQYF. In nucleotides, the CDR3 is TGCAGCGTTTTCGATTCTGCCTACGAGCAGTACTTC.

This clone was counted between two and nine times. The CDR3 DNA reads TGCGCCAGCAGCTTGGGTACAGGGCCTTATAATTCACCCCTCCACTTT. This codes for CASSLGTGPYNSPLHF. The chain has TRBV5-1 and TRBJ1-6, with D maybe TRBD1 (6 bases). Germline loops: CDR1 SGHRS, CDR2 YFSETQ. V lost 0 bases and J 4 bases, leaving 11 bases between the germline ends. CDR3 size: 16 residues.

V and J are TRBV10-1 and TRBJ2-6; D gene unclear. The CDR3 extends over 16 amino acids. The V gene lost 0 bases and the J gene lost 2 bases, with 8 bases spanning the gap. The germline V gene encodes CDR1 WNHNN and CDR2 SYGVQD (reference sequence). CDR3 sequence (DNA): TGCGCCAGCAGTGAGTCGAAAGGGACTGGGGCCAACGTCCTGACTTTC. It codes for CASSESKGTGANVLTF.

The chain has TRBV9 and TRBJ2-7; 7 bases fit TRBD1. The J segment lost 6 bases and the V segment lost 4 bases, leaving 7 bases of the junction unmatched. The CDR3 has 13 residues. Looked up from germline, CDR1 is SGDLS and CDR2 is YYNGEE. CDR3 residues: CASSTTGVGEQYF. The CDR3 DNA sequence: TGTGCCAGCAGCACCACAGGGGTCGGCGAGCAGTACTTC.

The V call is TRBV30, the J call TRBJ2-7; no definite D call. CDR3 length equals 13 residues. CDR1 and CDR2 (germline): GTSNPN, SVGIG (reference sequence). V lost 0 bases, J lost 6 bases, and 12 bases lay in between. DNA of the CDR3: TGTGCCTGGAGTGTAGCCCGGTTTAGCGAGCAGTACTTC. Amino acids: CAWSVARFSEQYF.

The chain has TRBV5-1 and TRBJ2-7; 7 bases line up with TRBD2. In germline, CDR1 is SGHRS, CDR2 YFSETQ. With 9 bases clipped from V and 0 bases from J, the junction kept 6 bases outside the gene matches. The CDR3 runs to 13 residues. CDR3 sequence (DNA): TGCGCCACCGGCAGGGAGGGCTCCTACGAGCAGTACTTC. Its translation: CATGREGSYEQYF.

The chain has TRBV5-1 and TRBJ2-6, with D uncertain. CDR1 is SGHRS, CDR2 YFSETQ, per germline. This CDR3 has 14 amino acids. The V and J ends lost 5 bases and 0 bases respectively, with 6 bases between them. CDR3 in amino acids: CASRDLSGANVLTF. Here the CDR3 DNA reads TGCGCCAGCAGGGATCTCTCTGGGGCCAACGTCCTGACTTTC.

The chain uses TRBV6-5 and TRBJ2-3; 8 nucleotides align to TRBD1. The CDR3 extends over 14 amino acids. V lost 6 bases, J lost 9 bases, and 11 bases stayed unmatched. Germline CDR1 MNHEY, CDR2 SVGAGI. CDR3 amino acids: CASRTGTGGDTQYF. The CDR3 DNA reads TGTGCCAGCAGAACCGGGACAGGAGGGGACACGCAGTATTTT.

The rearrangement uses TRBV5-6 and TRBJ1-5, with unresolved D. Deletions cut 4 bases from V and 6 bases from J, with 11 bases between. Germline V gives CDR1 SGHDT, CDR2 YYEEEE. The CDR3 extends over 13 amino acids. CDR3 loop: CASSRKMSQPQHF. CDR3 nucleotide sequence: TGTGCCAGCAGCCGTAAAATGAGTCAGCCCCAGCATTTT.

The V and J genes are TRBV7-2 and TRBJ2-7, with D uncertain. CDR3 length: 14 residues. The germline V gene encodes CDR1 SGHTA and CDR2 FQGNSA. The V and J ends lost 1 base and 3 bases respectively, with 10 bases between them. The CDR3 loop reads CASSLGASIYEQYF. CDR3 DNA sequence: TGTGCCAGCAGCTTAGGGGCTAGTATCTACGAGCAGTACTTC.

V usage is TRBV30 and J usage is TRBJ1-2; TRBD1 aligns across 7 bases. Germline V gene data show CDR1 as GTSNPN and CDR2 as SVGIG (reference sequence). CDR3 length: 14 residues. V dropped 5 bases and J dropped 4; count of bases not matched to a gene: 10. DNA for the CDR3: TGTGCCTGGGGATGGACAGGAATCCGCTATGGCTACACCTTC. It encodes CAWGWTGIRYGYTF.

This chain links TRBV27 with TRBJ2-6; D is unclear. CDR1 MNHEY and CDR2 SMNVEV come from the germline V gene (reference sequence). V was pared by 8 bases and J by 2 bases, with 7 bases between. CDR3 length: 13 residues. The CDR3 protein is CASLRAGANVLTF. The CDR3 DNA is TGTGCCAGCCTTCGGGCTGGGGCCAACGTCCTGACTTTC. Full variable domain (missing parts from reference TRBV27 and TRBJ2-6): EAQVTQNPRYLITVTGKKLTVTCSQNMNHEYMSWYRQDPGLGLRQIYYSMNVEVTDKGDVPEGYKVSRKEKRNFPLILESPSPNQTSLYFCASLRAGANVLTFGAGSRLTVL.

V gene TRBV19 combines with J gene TRBJ1-4, with D unclear. V gave up 4 bases and J gave up 3 bases, with 9 bases separating them. The V gene's germline CDR1 is LNHDA and CDR2 SQIVND (reference sequence). The CDR3 extends over 14 amino acids. CDR3 sequence: CASSKDGSNEKLFF. Written as DNA, the CDR3 is TGTGCCAGTAGTAAGGACGGCTCTAATGAAAAACTGTTTTTT.